The clone carrying this T cell receptor (beta chain) showed up just a few times. Its target is unknown. Generated by immunoSEQ multiplex PCR, the TCRdb table keeps only in-frame clones and is missing some. The sample includes roughly 330,000 clones, roughly 90% of them seen just once. This sample is part of a study of cytomegalovirus exposure and HLA in healthy donors. Points from the study as a whole: In vitro checks showed that a few CMV-associated chains really do target CMV antigens.

With 0 bases removed from V and 3 bases from J, the gap between germline ends came to 11 bases. Germline V gives CDR1 MGHRA, CDR2 YSYEKL. This CDR3 is 15 amino acids long. The chain combines TRBV4-1 with TRBJ1-1, with D perhaps TRBD1 (6 bases). The material sequenced was PBMCs. The sequence derives from a woman aged 25 to 45 in good health and CMV-seropositive. The CDR3 here is CASSQEIGGHTEAFF. The CDR3 DNA reads as TGCGCCAGCAGCCAAGAGATTGGGGGGCACACTGAAGCTTTCTTT.